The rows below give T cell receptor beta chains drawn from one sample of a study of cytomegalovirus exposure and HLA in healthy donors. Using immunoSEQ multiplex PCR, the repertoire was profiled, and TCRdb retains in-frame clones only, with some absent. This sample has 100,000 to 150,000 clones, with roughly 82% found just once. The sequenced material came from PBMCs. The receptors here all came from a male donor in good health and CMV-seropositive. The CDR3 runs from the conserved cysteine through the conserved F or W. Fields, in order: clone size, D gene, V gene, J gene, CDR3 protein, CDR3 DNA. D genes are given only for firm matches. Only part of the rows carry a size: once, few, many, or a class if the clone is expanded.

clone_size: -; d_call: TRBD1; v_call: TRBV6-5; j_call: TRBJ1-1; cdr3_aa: CASNPQGANTEAFF; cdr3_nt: TGTGCCAGCAATCCCCAGGGGGCAAACACTGAAGCTTTCTTT
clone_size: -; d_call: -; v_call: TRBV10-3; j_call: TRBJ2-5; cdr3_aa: CAISERGAETQYF; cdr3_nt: TGTGCCATCAGTGAAAGGGGCGCGGAGACCCAGTACTTC
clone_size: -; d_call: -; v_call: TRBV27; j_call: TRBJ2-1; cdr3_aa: CATSVRTGNEQFF; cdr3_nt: TGTGCCACCTCAGTACGTACGGGCAATGAGCAGTTCTTC
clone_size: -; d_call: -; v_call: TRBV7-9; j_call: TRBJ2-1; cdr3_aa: CASSRGGISYNEQFF; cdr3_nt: TGTGCCAGCAGCCGCGGGGGCATCTCCTACAATGAGCAGTTCTTC
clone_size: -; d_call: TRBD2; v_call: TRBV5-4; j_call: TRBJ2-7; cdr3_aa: CASSHSGRGDEQYF; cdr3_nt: TGTGCCAGCAGCCATAGCGGGAGAGGAGACGAGCAGTACTTC
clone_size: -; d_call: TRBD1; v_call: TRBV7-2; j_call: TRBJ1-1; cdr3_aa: CASSLATGGWTFF; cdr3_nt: TGCGCCAGCAGCTTAGCGACAGGGGGCTGGACTTTCTTT
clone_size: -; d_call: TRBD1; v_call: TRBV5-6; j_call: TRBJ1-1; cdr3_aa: CASSLRTGYTEAFF; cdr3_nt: TGTGCCAGCAGCTTGCGGACAGGGTACACTGAAGCTTTCTTT
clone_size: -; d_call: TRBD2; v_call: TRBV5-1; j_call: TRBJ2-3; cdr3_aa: CASSLAGGRITDTQYF; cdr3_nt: TGCGCCAGCAGCTTGGCCGGCGGGAGAATAACAGATACGCAGTATTTT
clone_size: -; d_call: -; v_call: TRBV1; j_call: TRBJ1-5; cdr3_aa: CTSSHQGLSQPQHF; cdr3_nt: TGCACCAGCAGCCATCAGGGCTTGAGTCAGCCCCAGCATTTT
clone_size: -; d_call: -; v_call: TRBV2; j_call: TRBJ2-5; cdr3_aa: CASSDRARETQYF; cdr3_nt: TGTGCCAGCAGTGACAGGGCCCGAGAGACCCAGTACTTC
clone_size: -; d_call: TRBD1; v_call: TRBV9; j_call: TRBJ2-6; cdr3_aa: CASSRTGGRYGANVLTF; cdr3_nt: TGTGCCAGCAGCAGGACAGGGGGCAGGTACGGGGCCAACGTCCTGACTTTC
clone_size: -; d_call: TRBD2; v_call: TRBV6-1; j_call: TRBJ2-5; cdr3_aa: CASSVWRGGQETQYF; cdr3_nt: TGTGCCAGCAGTGTTTGGCGGGGGGGCCAGGAGACCCAGTACTTC
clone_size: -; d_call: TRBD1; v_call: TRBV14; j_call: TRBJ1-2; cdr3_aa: CASSQILQGAVTF; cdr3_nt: TGTGCCAGCAGCCAAATTTTACAGGGGGCGGTAACCTTC
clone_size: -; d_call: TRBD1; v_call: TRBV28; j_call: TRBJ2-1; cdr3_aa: CASSGDRVYNEQFF; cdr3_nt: TGTGCCAGCTCCGGGGACAGGGTCTACAATGAGCAGTTCTTC
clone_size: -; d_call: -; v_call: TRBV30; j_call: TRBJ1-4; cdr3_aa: CAWSATRGGRLFF; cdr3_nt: TGTGCCTGGAGTGCAACGCGGGGAGGTAGACTGTTTTTT
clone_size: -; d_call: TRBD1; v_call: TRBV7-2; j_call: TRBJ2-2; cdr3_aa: CASSQTGTTTANTGELFF; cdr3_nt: TGTGCCAGCAGCCAGACAGGGACGACTACAGCGAACACCGGGGAGCTGTTTTTT
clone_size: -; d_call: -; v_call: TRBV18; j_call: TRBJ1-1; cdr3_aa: CASSLRTAEAFF; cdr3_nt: TGTGCCAGCTCACTCCGGACAGCTGAAGCTTTCTTT
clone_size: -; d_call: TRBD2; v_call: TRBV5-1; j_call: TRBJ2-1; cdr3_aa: CASSLGGRSSYNEQFF; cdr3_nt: TGCGCCAGCAGCTTGGGCGGGAGGAGCTCCTACAATGAGCAGTTCTTC
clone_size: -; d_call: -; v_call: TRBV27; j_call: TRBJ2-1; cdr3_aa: CASSQIAREQFF; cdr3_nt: TGTGCCAGCAGCCAGATTGCGCGGGAGCAGTTCTTC
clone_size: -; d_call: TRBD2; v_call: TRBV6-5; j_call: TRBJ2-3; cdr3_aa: CASSYSPSGATDTQYF; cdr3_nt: TGTGCCAGCAGTTACTCCCCTAGCGGGGCCACAGATACGCAGTATTTT
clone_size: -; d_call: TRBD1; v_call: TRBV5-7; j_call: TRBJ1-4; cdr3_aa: CASSNGQGEGEKLFF; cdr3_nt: TGTGCCAGCAGCAACGGACAGGGTGAGGGTGAAAAACTGTTTTTT
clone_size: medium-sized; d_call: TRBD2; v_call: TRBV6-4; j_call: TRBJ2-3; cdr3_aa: CASSAGTSGGTDTQYF; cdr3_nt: TGTGCCAGCAGTGCCGGGACTAGCGGGGGAACAGATACGCAGTATTTT
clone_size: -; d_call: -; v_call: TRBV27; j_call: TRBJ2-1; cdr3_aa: CASRRTDSYNEQFF; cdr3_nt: TGTGCCAGCAGGAGGACAGACTCCTACAATGAGCAGTTCTTC
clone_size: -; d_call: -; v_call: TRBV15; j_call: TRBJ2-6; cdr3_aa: CATSRQGTGANVLTF; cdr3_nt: TGTGCCACCAGCAGACAGGGGACTGGGGCCAACGTCCTGACTTTC
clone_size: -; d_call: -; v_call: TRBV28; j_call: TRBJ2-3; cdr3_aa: CASRTGGPSTDTQYF; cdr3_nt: TGTGCCAGCAGGACCGGGGGGCCTAGCACAGATACGCAGTATTTT
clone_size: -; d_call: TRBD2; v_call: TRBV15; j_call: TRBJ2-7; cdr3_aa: CATSRPTSGSGYEQYF; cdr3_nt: TGTGCCACCAGCAGGCCGACTAGCGGTAGTGGGTACGAGCAGTACTTC
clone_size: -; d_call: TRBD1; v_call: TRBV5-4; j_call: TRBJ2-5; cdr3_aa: CASSYGTEETQYF; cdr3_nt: TGTGCCAGCAGCTACGGGACAGAAGAGACCCAGTACTTC
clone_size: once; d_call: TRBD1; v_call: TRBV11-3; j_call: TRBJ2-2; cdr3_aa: CASSLGQGNTGELFF; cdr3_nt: TGTGCCAGCAGCTTAGGACAGGGGAACACCGGGGAGCTGTTTTTT
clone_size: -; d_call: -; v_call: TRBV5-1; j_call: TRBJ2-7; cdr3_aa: CASSLVSRNYEQYF; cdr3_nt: TGCGCCAGCAGCTTGGTTTCTAGAAACTACGAGCAGTACTTC
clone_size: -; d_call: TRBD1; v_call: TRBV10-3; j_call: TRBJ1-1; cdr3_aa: CAISGQGLGTEAFF; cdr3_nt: TGTGCCATCAGTGGACAGGGATTGGGGACTGAAGCTTTCTTT
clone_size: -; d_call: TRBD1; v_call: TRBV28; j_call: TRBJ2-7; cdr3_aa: CASSPGQGTYEQYF; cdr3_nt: TGTGCCAGCAGTCCCGGACAGGGCACCTACGAGCAGTACTTC
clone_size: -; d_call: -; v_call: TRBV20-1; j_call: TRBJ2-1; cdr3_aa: CSVSAGEQFF; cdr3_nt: TGCAGTGTTTCAGCGGGTGAGCAGTTCTTC
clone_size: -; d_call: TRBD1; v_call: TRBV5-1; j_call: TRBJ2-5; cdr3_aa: CASSLGDRGRGETQYF; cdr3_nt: TGCGCCAGCAGCTTGGGGGACAGGGGAAGAGGTGAGACCCAGTACTTC
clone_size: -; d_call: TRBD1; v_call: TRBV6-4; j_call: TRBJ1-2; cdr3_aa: CASSGDSETHGYTF; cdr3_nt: TGTGCCAGCAGTGGGGACAGCGAAACCCATGGCTACACCTTC
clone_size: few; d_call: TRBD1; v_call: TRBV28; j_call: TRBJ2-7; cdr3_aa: CASSTQGVVDEQYF; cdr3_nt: TGTGCCAGCAGTACCCAGGGGGTAGTGGATGAGCAGTACTTC
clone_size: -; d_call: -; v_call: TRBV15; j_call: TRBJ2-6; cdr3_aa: CATSTRSGANGLTF; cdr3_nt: TGTGCCACCAGCACCCGCTCTGGGGCCAACGGCCTGACTTTC
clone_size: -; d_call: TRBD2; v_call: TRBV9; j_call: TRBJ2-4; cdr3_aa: CASSALLTGGFQYF; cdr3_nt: TGTGCCAGCAGCGCCCTCTTGACGGGGGGGTTTCAGTACTTC
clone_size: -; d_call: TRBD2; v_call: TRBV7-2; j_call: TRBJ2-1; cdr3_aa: CASSLELAGGSEQFF; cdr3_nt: TGTGCCAGCAGCTTAGAGCTAGCGGGAGGATCGGAGCAGTTCTTC
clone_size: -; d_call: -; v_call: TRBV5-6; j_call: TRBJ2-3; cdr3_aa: CASSLDTTGADTQYF; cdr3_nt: TGTGCCAGCAGCTTGGATACGACTGGCGCAGATACGCAGTATTTT